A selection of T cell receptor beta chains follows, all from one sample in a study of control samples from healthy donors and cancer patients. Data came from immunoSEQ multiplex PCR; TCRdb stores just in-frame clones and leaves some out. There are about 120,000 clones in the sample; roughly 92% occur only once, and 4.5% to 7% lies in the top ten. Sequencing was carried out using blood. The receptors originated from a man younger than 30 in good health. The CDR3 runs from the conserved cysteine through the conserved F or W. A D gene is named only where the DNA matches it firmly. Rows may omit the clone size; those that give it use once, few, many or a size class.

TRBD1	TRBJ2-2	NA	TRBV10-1	TGCGCCAGGAGCGTATGGACAGGGTCAAACACCGGGGAGCTGTTTTTT	CARSVWTGSNTGELFF
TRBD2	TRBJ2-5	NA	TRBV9	TGTGCCAGCAGCACTCCCCCGACTAGCGGGTTGACCCAGTACTTC	CASSTPPTSGLTQYF
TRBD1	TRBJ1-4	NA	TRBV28	TGTGCCAGCAGTCCCCCGGGACAGGGGCGTCCTGTTGAACTGTTTTTT	CASSPPGQGRPVELFF
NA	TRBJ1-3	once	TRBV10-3	TGTGCCGCGGCAGAAACTGGAAACACCATATATTTT	CAAAETGNTIYF
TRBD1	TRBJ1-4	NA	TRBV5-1	TGCGCCAGCACCGAGGGGGCGTTTAATGAAAAACTGTTTTTT	CASTEGAFNEKLFF
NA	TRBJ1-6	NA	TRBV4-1	TGCGCCAGCAGCCAAGATATGACGAGCTCCTATAATTCACCCCTCCACTTT	CASSQDMTSSYNSPLHF
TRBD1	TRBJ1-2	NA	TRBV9	TGTGCCAGCAGCGGACAGGGCGCTTCTTACGGCTACACCTTC	CASSGQGASYGYTF
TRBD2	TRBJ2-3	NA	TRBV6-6	TGTGCCAGCAGGCGCGGGGGTTCAGATACGCAGTATTTT	CASRRGGSDTQYF
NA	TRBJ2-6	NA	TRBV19	TGTGCCAGTAGAAAGGGAGGCTTTGGGGGGAGAGGGGCCAACGTCCTGACTTTC	CASRKGGFGGRGANVLTF
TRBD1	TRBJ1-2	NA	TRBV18	TGTGCCAGCTCCCGGACAGGGGGCGCAGGCTACACCTTC	CASSRTGGAGYTF
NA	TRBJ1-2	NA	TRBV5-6	TGTGCCAGCAGCTTGGGCCCCGGGGATTATGGCTACACCTTC	CASSLGPGDYGYTF
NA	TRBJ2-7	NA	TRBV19	TGTGCCAGTAGTGGGACTCCTAACGAGCAGTACTTC	CASSGTPNEQYF
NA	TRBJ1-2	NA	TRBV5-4	TGTGCCAGCAGCTTGTTTTCCAACTATGGCTACACCTTC	CASSLFSNYGYTF
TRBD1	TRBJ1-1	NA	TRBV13	TGTGCCAGCAGCTTGCTTCCAAAAACGACAGGGGATATGGTGAACACTGAAGCTTTCTTT	CASSLLPKTTGDMVNTEAFF
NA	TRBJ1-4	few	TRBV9	TGTGCCAGCAGCGTAGGTCAGGGGCGCCCAACTAATGAAAAACTGTTTTTT	CASSVGQGRPTNEKLFF
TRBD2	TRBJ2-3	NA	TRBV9	TGTGCCAGCAGCGTAAGCGGGGCAGATACGCAGTATTTT	CASSVSGADTQYF
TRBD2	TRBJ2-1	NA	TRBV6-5	TGTGCCAGCATGAAGAGCGGGGGGGCCGGCAATGAGCAGTTCTTC	CASMKSGGAGNEQFF
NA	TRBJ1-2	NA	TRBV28	TGTGCCAGCAGTATGAACTATGGCTACACCTTC	CASSMNYGYTF
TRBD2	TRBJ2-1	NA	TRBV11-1	TGTGCCAGCAGTCTAGGGACTAGCGGGGGTGGAGAGCAGTTCTTC	CASSLGTSGGGEQFF
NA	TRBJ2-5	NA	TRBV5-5	TGTGCCAGCAGCTTGGAATCGGAGACCCAGTACTTC	CASSLESETQYF
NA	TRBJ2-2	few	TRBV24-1	TGTGCCACCAGTGCGGGGGAATCTAACACCGGGGAGCTGTTTTTT	CATSAGESNTGELFF
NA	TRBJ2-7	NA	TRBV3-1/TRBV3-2	TGTGCCAGCAGCCAATTCCTTCAGGCAATCTACGAGCAGTACTTC	CASSQFLQAIYEQYF
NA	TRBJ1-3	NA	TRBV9	TGTGCCAGCAGCGTAGGGCACTCTGGAAACACCATATATTTT	CASSVGHSGNTIYF
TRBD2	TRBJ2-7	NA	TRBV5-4	TGTGCCAGCAGCTTAGTGAGCGGGGGGCCGCCGTACGAGCAGTACTTC	CASSLVSGGPPYEQYF
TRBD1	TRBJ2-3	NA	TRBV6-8	TGTGCCAGCAGTTACCAAACAGGGGGCGCGACAGATACGCAGTATTTT	CASSYQTGGATDTQYF
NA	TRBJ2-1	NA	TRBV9	TGTGCCAGCAGCGAATCGCCCTCTCTGTACAATGAGCAGTTCTTC	CASSESPSLYNEQFF
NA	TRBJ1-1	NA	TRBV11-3	TGTGCCAGCAAAAGGGACACTGAAGCTTTCTTT	CASKRDTEAFF
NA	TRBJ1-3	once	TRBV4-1	TGCGCCAGCACAGCAACGGGTTCGGGAAACACCATATATTTT	CASTATGSGNTIYF
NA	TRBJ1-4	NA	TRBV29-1	TGCAGCGTTTACAGGGATGGGAGTGAAAAACTGTTTTTT	CSVYRDGSEKLFF
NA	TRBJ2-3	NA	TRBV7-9	TGTGCCAGCACCCAGAGAAGGGCCCCGTATAGCGTGGATACGCAGTATTTT	CASTQRRAPYSVDTQYF
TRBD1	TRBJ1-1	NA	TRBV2	TGTGCCAGCAGTCAGCAGGGGGCGGCCACTGAAGCTTTCTTT	CASSQQGAATEAFF
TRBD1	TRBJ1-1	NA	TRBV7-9	TGTGCCAGCAGCTTAGGACAGGGAGAAGCTTTCTTT	CASSLGQGEAFF
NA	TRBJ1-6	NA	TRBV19	TGTGCCAGTAGTATTGGGGCTTCACCCCTCCACTTT	CASSIGASPLHF
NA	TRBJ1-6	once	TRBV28	TGTGCCAGCAGTTTGACGGGGGCCGCCTATAATTCACCCCTCCACTTT	CASSLTGAAYNSPLHF
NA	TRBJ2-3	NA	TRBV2	TGTGCCAGCATACCGGGCACAGATACGCAGTATTTT	CASIPGTDTQYF
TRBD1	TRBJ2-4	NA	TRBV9	TGTGCCAGCAGCCCCCGTCCCGGGACAGGGGGCGAAAACATTCAGTACTTC	CASSPRPGTGGENIQYF
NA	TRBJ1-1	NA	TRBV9	TGTGCCAGCAGCGTAGTAAGTCAGGGGGAAGCTTTCTTT	CASSVVSQGEAFF
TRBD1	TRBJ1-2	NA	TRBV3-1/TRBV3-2	TGTGCCAGCAGGCAAACAGGGGTCCGTGGCTACACCTTC	CASRQTGVRGYTF
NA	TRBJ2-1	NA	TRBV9	TGTGCCAGCGGAGTCGGAGTATCCCCTAATGAGCAGTTCTTC	CASGVGVSPNEQFF
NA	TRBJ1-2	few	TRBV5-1	TGCGCCAGCAGCTTCAGAGGGGACGGTGGAGAGTATGGCTACACCTTC	CASSFRGDGGEYGYTF
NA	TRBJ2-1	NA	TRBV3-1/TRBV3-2	TGTGCCAGCAGCCAAGCTGGTGAAACCTACAATGAGCAGTTCTTC	CASSQAGETYNEQFF
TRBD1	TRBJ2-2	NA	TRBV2	TGTGCCAGCAGTGAAGGACAGGGTCTGGGGTCCACCGGGGAGCTGTTTTTT	CASSEGQGLGSTGELFF
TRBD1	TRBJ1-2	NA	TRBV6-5	TGTGCCAGCACCGAGACAGGGGGCTATGGCTACACCTTC	CASTETGGYGYTF
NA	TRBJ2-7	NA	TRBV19	TGTGCCAGTAGTATTTATTCAGGGACCTACGAGCAGTACTTC	CASSIYSGTYEQYF
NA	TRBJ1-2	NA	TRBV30	TGTGCCTGGAGTGTATCCAGGGCCGGGAGGGGATTGGACACCTTC	CAWSVSRAGRGLDTF
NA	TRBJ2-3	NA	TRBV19	TGTGCCAGTAGTATATCTCTCCGGGCTAGCACAGATACGCAGTATTTT	CASSISLRASTDTQYF
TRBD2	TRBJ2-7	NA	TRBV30	TGTGCCTGGAGTGTACCAGGACTAGCGGGCGAGCAGTACTTC	CAWSVPGLAGEQYF
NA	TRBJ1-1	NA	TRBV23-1	TGCGCCAGCAGTCAATCTGTAAAGGGTATCGGGATAACTGAAGCTTTCTTT	CASSQSVKGIGITEAFF
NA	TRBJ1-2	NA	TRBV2	TGTGCCAGCACCCTCATGGGGGCAGGGAGTAGGTACACCTTC	CASTLMGAGSRYTF
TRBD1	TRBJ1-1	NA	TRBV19	TGTGCCAGTAGTGTGACAGGGGGCCAGATCACTGAAGCTTTCTTT	CASSVTGGQITEAFF
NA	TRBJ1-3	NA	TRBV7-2	TGTGCCAGCAGCTCCCGCTCCACGGGAATTGGAAACACCATATATTTT	CASSSRSTGIGNTIYF
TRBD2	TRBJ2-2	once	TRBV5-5	TGTGCCAGCAGCTTGAGGCTAGCGGGGTACACCGGGGAGCTGTTTTTT	CASSLRLAGYTGELFF
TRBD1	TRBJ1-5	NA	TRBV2	TGTGCCAGCAGTGACCGGGACAGATTTCCAGGTCAGCCCCAGCATTTT	CASSDRDRFPGQPQHF
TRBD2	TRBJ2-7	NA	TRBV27	TGTGCCAGCAGTACCCGGACTAGCGGGGAGACCTACGAGCAGTACTTC	CASSTRTSGETYEQYF
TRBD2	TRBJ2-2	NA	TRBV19	TGTGCCAGTAGTTCGCGAGCGGGGGGACTTAACACCGGGGAGCTGTTTTTT	CASSSRAGGLNTGELFF
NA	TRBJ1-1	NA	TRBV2	TGTGCCAGCAGTGCAGCAGGGAGGAACACTGAAGCTTTCTTT	CASSAAGRNTEAFF
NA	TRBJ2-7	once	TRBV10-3	TGTGCCATCTCAGTGGGCTACGAGCAGTACTTC	CAISVGYEQYF
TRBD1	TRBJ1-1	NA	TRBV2	TGTGCCAGCAGTGGACAGGGGTACACTGAAGCTTTCTTT	CASSGQGYTEAFF
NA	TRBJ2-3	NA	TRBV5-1	TGCGCCAGCAGCGGAATAAGGGGCAGCACAGATACGCAGTATTTT	CASSGIRGSTDTQYF
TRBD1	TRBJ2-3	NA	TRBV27	TGTGCCAGCAGTGCCCTGGACAGGGAAAACACAGATACGCAGTATTTT	CASSALDRENTDTQYF